The clone carrying this T cell receptor (beta chain) was detected a few times. Every patient had mismatch repair deficiency by PCR or immunohistochemistry. The TCR-sequenced patients were three responders to pembrolizumab. The CDR3 runs 15 residues. Germline CDR1 SEHNR, CDR2 FQNEAQ (reference sequence). V was shortened by 5 bases and J by 3 bases, with 17 bases between the two germline ends. These data are taken from a study of PD-1 blockade in mismatch repair-deficient tumors. The protocol was immunoSEQ multiplex PCR, while the TCRdb copy is restricted to in-frame clones and leaves out a portion. Here the sample spans more than 95,000 clones, approximately 90% being singletons.

The sample consisted of peripheral blood, taken 44 weeks after starting pembrolizumab. The receptor was isolated from an adult with mismatch repair-deficient cancer. The chain combines TRBV7-9 with TRBJ2-7; D perhaps matches TRBD2 (6 bases). DNA for the CDR3: TGTGCCAGCAGCAACGACGGACTTAGCGGCTACGAGCAGTACTTC. This encodes CASSNDGLSGYEQYF. Using reference TRBV7-9 and TRBJ2-7 for the parts outside the CDR3, the full variable domain is DTGVSQNPRHKITKRGQNVTFRCDPISEHNRLYWYRQTLGQGPEFLTYFQNEAQLEKSRLLSDRFSAERPKGSFSTLEIQRTEQGDSAMYLCASSNDGLSGYEQYFGPGTRLTVT.